Given below is one T cell receptor (beta chain) in context. Its antigen is unidentified. Trimming took 5 bases from V and 7 from J; bases not matched to a gene: 11. Germline V gene sequence: CDR1 SEHNR, CDR2 FQNEAQ (reference sequence). The CDR3 is 14 amino acids. The sample belongs to a study of OX40 agonist ivuxolimab in advanced cancers. Overall study context: Administration of intravenous ivuxolimab to patients occurred every 2 weeks at 0.01 to 10 mg/kg. Whole-study findings and limits: Antigen specificity of clonally expanded peripheral T cells was not established. On average, CD8+ T cells had more expanded clones than CD4+.

Sequencing was performed with immunoSEQ multiplex PCR; in TCRdb, only in-frame clones are kept and a portion is missing. Of about 62,000 clones listed, more than 65% were seen once; the top ten hold about 11%. The chain couples TRBV7-9 to TRBJ2-7, with 7 bases matching TRBD1. Source: CD4+ or CD8+ T cells sorted from blood, taken in a trial of the OX40 agonist ivuxolimab. The source of this sequence is an adult with an advanced solid tumor such as melanoma, head and neck, liver or kidney cancer. CDR3 DNA sequence: TGTGCCAGCAGCGTCGACAGGGTGCAGGGAGAGCAGTACTTC. Translating gives CASSVDRVQGEQYF.